These 6 T cell receptor beta chains came from one sample sequenced in a study of blood T cell repertoires in COVID-19. TCRdb's copy holds only in-frame clones and misses some; the assay was immunoSEQ multiplex PCR. The repertoire has around 160,000 clones, roughly 86% of them found once; the top ten carry 2% to 2.5%. The sequencing sample was made of peripheral blood. All receptors come from a human donor in a cohort sampled during active COVID-19.

The gene calls are TRBV6-6 and TRBJ2-3; D ambiguous. Looked up from germline, CDR1 is MNHNY and CDR2 is SVGAGI (reference sequence). This CDR3 region has 15 residues. The V end lost 2 bases, the J end lost 0 bases, and 9 bases lay between the germline ends. This CDR3 reads CASSYGTASTDTQYF. The CDR3 nucleotides are TGTGCCAGCAGTTACGGTACAGCAAGCACAGATACGCAGTATTTT.

The chain has TRBV30 and TRBJ1-1; D uncertain. CDR1 GTSNPN and CDR2 SVGIG come from the germline V gene (reference sequence). CDR3 size: 14 residues. The V and J ends lost 0 bases and 3 bases respectively, with 11 bases between them. The CDR3 loop is CAWSVTGGDTEAFF. For the CDR3, the DNA is TGTGCCTGGAGTGTTACGGGAGGTGACACTGAAGCTTTCTTT.

The table lists this clone with a few counts. The rearrangement joins TRBV3-1 (or the pseudogene TRBV3-2) to TRBJ1-3, with D perhaps TRBD1 (6 bases). Trimming stripped 1 base from V and 0 bases from J, with 7 bases between. This CDR3 has 15 residues. CDR1 and CDR2 (germline): LGHDT, YNNKEL (reference sequence). CDR3 loop: CASSQGTDSGNTIYF. In DNA, the CDR3 is TGTGCCAGCAGCCAAGGGACAGACTCTGGAAACACCATATATTTT.

J is TRBJ2-5 and V is TRBV19; D is possibly TRBD1 (6 bases). Trimming cost V 4 bases and J 4 bases, with 10 bases left between them. Germline V CDR1 and CDR2: LNHDA, SQIVND (reference sequence). The CDR3 has 13 residues. Written as DNA, the CDR3 is TGTGCCAGTAGTACGGCAGGGGCAGAGACCCAGTACTTC. Protein product: CASSTAGAETQYF.

The rearrangement links TRBV18 to TRBJ1-1; D may be TRBD1 (6 bases). The V end was cut by 2 bases, the J end by 1 base, with 11 bases between. Per germline, CDR1 KGHSH and CDR2 LQKENI. This CDR3 region has 15 residues. The CDR3 bases are TGTGCCAGCTCACCATCAGGGGCGGGGAACACTGAAGCTTTCTTT. It is translated as CASSPSGAGNTEAFF.

This rearrangement joins TRBV28 to TRBJ1-3, with TRBD1 matching over 10 bases. Looked up from germline, CDR1 is MDHEN and CDR2 is SYDVKM. Losses at the gene ends were 5 bases for V and 6 bases for J; bases not matched to a gene: 7. CDR3 size: 15 residues. CDR3 sequence: CASSATGTGENTIYF. CDR3 nucleotide sequence: TGTGCCAGCAGTGCGACCGGGACAGGGGAAAACACCATATATTTT.